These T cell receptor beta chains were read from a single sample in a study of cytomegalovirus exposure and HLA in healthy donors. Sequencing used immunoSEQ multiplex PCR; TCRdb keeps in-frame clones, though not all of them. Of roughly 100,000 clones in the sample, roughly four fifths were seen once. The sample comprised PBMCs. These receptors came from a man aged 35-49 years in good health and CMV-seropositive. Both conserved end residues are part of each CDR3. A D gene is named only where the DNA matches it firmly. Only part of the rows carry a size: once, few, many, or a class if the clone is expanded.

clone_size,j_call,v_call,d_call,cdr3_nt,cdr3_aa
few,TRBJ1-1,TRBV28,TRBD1,TGTGCCAGCAGTTCCACAGGGGCGAGCACTGAAGCTTTCTTT,CASSSTGASTEAFF
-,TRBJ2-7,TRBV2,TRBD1,TGTGCCAGCAGCCACCTGGGACAGCTGGCCTACGAGCAGTACTTC,CASSHLGQLAYEQYF
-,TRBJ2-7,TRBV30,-,TGTGCCTGGAGCGAGGACTACTACGAGCAGTACTTC,CAWSEDYYEQYF
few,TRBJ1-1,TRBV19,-,TGTGCCAGTAGTCCGCTGGACAGAAACACTGAAGCTTTCTTT,CASSPLDRNTEAFF
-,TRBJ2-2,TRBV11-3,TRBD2,TGTGCCAGCAGCCCGGGGACTAACCCGGGAGGCGGGGAGCTGTTTTTT,CASSPGTNPGGGELFF
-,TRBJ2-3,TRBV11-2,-,TGTGCCAGCAGCCGGATCAGCGTCTTTAGCACAGATACGCAGTATTTT,CASSRISVFSTDTQYF
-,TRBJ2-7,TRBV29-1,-,TGCAGCGTCGCATCCCCGGGACAAGGGTATGACGAGCAGTACTTC,CSVASPGQGYDEQYF
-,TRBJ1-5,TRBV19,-,TGTGCCAGTAGGGCGGGGGATCAGCCCCAGCATTTT,CASRAGDQPQHF
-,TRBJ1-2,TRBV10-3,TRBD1,TGTGCCATCAGTGAGTGGACAGGGACTAACTATGGCTACACCTTC,CAISEWTGTNYGYTF
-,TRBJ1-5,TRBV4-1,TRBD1,TGCGCCAGCAGCCGGGACAGGGTTCAGCCCCAGCATTTT,CASSRDRVQPQHF
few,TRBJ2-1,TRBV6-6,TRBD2,TGTGCCAGCAGTTCAGCGGGAGGGGGCAATGAGCAGTTCTTC,CASSSAGGGNEQFF